This T cell receptor (beta chain) was obtained from a study of shared clonotypes between healthy human individuals. Repertoires were generated with immunoSEQ multiplex PCR, while TCRdb's copy carries only in-frame clones and drops some. The table lists over 1.5 million clones, under 99% of them singletons. The length of the CDR3 is 14 residues. Unmatched junction bases numbered 11, after V lost 3 bases and J lost 9 bases. Germline loops: CDR1 SGHTA, CDR2 FQGNSA. There were only Caucasian adults among the donors, and all lived in Nashville, Tennessee. The investigators split CD4+ cells into a CD45RA+ naive subset and a CD45RA-negative memory subset.

Sequencing was done on a sample of naive CD4+ T cells sorted from blood. The subset is: CD45RA+ positively selected. This rearrangement joins TRBV7-2 to TRBJ2-7; 7 positions agree with TRBD2. The clonotype was recovered from a man in his thirties or forties in good health. CDR3 sequence: CASSFLGGLLGQYF. CDR3 nucleotides: TGTGCCAGCAGCTTCCTTGGGGGACTACTCGGGCAGTACTTC. Full variable domain (rest looked up from reference TRBV7-2 and TRBJ2-7): GAGVSQSPSNKVTEKGKDVELRCDPISGHTALYWYRQSLGQGLEFLIYFQGNSAPDKSGLPSDRFSAERTGGSVSTLTIQRTQQEDSAVYLCASSFLGGLLGQYFGPGTRLTVT.